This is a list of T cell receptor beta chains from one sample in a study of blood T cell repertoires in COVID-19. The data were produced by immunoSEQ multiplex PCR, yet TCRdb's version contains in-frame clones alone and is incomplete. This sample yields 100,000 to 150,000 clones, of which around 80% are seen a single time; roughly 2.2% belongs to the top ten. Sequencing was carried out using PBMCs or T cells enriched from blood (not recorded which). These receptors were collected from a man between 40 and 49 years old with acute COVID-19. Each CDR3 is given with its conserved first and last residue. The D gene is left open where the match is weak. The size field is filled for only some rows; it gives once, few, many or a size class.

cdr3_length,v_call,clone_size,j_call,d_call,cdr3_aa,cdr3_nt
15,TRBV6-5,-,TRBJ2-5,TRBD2,CASSSQGTSQETQYF,TGTGCCAGCAGTTCCCAGGGGACTAGCCAAGAGACCCAGTACTTC
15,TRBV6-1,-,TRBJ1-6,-,CASSETGGPNSPLHF,TGTGCCAGCAGTGAAACAGGCGGCCCTAATTCACCCCTCCACTTT
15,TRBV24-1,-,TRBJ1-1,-,CATSDGAGLNTEAFF,TGTGCCACCAGTGATGGGGCAGGGTTGAACACTGAAGCTTTCTTT
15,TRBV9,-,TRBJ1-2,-,CASSASRGTDGGYTF,TGTGCCAGCAGCGCCTCTAGGGGAACAGACGGGGGCTACACCTTC
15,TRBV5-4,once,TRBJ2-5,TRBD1,CASSPPGDRGETQYF,TGTGCCAGCAGCCCTCCCGGAGACAGGGGAGAGACCCAGTACTTC
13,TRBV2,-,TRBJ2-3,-,CASSVPSENTQYF,TGTGCCAGCAGTGTTCCTAGCGAGAATACGCAGTATTTT
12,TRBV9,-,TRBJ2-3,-,CASSPHTDTQYF,TGTGCCAGCAGCCCCCACACAGATACGCAGTATTTT
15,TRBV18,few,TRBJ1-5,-,CASSSQDKSNQPQHF,TGTGCCAGCTCGTCACAGGACAAGAGCAATCAGCCCCAGCATTTT
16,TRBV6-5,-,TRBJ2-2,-,CASSLTGVRDTGELFF,TGTGCCAGCAGTTTAACCGGTGTTAGAGACACCGGGGAGCTGTTTTTT
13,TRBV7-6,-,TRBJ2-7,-,CASSSFRGHEQYF,TGTGCCAGCAGCTCGTTCAGGGGACACGAGCAGTACTTC
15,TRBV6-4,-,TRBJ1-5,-,CASSEDSLSNQPQHF,TGTGCCAGCAGTGAGGACAGCCTGAGCAATCAGCCCCAGCATTTT
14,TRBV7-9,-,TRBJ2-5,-,CASSSLGGRETQYF,TGTGCCAGCAGCTCCCTCGGGGGACGAGAGACCCAGTACTTC
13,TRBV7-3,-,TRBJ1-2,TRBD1,CASSSRQGQGYTF,TGTGCCAGCAGTTCCCGACAGGGACAGGGCTACACCTTC
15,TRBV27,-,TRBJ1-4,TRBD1,CASSSSTGENEKLFF,TGTGCCAGCAGTTCCTCGACAGGGGAAAATGAAAAACTGTTTTTT
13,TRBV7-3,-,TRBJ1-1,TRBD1,CASSVTGEAEAFF,TGTGCCAGCAGCGTTACAGGGGAAGCTGAAGCTTTCTTT
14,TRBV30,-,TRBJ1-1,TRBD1,CAWSQGQGNLPAFF,TGTGCCTGGAGTCAAGGACAGGGCAACCTCCCAGCTTTCTTT
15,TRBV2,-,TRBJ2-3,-,CASSESGRSTDTQYF,TGTGCCAGCAGCGAAAGCGGGCGTAGCACAGATACGCAGTATTTT
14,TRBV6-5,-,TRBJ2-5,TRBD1,CASSYSTGAETQYF,TGTGCCAGCAGTTACTCCACAGGGGCGGAGACCCAGTACTTC
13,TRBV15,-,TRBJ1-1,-,CATSRGQNTEAFF,TGTGCCACCAGCAGAGGGCAGAACACTGAAGCTTTCTTT
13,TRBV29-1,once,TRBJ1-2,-,CSVPDGDNYGYTF,TGCAGCGTCCCCGACGGAGATAACTATGGCTACACCTTC
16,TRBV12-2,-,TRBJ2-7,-,CASRPPLDLSSYEQYF,TGTGCAAGTCGCCCCCCCTTAGACTTAAGCTCCTACGAGCAGTACTTC
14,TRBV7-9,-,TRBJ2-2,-,CASPAGRNTGELFF,TGTGCCAGCCCCGCAGGGCGAAACACCGGGGAGCTGTTTTTT
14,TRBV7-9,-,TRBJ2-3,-,CASSSEGLTDTQYF,TGTGCCAGCAGCTCCGAGGGACTCACAGATACGCAGTATTTT
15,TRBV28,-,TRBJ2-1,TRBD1,CASRLPGQGANEQFF,TGTGCCAGCAGATTACCGGGACAGGGGGCGAATGAGCAGTTCTTC
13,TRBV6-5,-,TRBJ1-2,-,CASSSPGGRAYTF,TGTGCCAGCAGTTCCCCTGGGGGGAGAGCCTACACCTTC
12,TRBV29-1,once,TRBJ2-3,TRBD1,CSVGTGQDTQYF,TGCAGCGTTGGGACAGGGCAAGATACGCAGTATTTT
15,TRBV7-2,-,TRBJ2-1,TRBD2,CASSFGLAGLDEQFF,TGTGCCAGCAGCTTCGGACTAGCGGGACTTGATGAGCAGTTCTTC
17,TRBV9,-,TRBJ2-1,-,CASSVDRGGTSYNEQFF,TGTGCCAGCAGCGTAGATAGGGGGGGTACTTCCTACAATGAGCAGTTCTTC
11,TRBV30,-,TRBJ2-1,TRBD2,CAWAPGGEQFF,TGTGCCTGGGCCCCGGGGGGTGAGCAGTTCTTC
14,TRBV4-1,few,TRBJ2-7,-,CASSPQTGGYEQYF,TGCGCCAGCAGCCCCCAGACTGGTGGCTACGAGCAGTACTTC
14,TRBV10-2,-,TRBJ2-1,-,CASSESGLGGEQFF,TGCGCCAGCAGTGAAAGCGGGCTCGGGGGTGAGCAGTTCTTC
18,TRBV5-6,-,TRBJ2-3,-,CASSLDGYIQGGTDTQYF,TGTGCCAGCAGCTTGGACGGGTACATTCAGGGGGGAACAGATACGCAGTATTTT
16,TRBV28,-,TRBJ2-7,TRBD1,CASTSAGQGVFYEQYF,TGTGCCAGCACCTCCGCCGGGCAGGGGGTTTTCTACGAGCAGTACTTC
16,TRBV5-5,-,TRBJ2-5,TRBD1,CASSRPQQGSQETQYF,TGTGCCAGCAGCCGACCTCAACAGGGGAGCCAAGAGACCCAGTACTTC